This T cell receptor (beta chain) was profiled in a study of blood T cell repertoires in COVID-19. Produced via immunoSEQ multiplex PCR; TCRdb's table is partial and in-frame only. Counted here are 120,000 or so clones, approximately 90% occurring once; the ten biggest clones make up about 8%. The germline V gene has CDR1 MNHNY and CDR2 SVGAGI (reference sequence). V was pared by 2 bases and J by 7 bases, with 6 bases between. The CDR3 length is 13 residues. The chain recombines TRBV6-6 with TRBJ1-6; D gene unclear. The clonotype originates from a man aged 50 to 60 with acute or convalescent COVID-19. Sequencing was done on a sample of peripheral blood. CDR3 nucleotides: TGTGCCAGCAGTTACACAGAAAATTCACCCCTCCACTTT. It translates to CASSYTENSPLHF.